The next 5 T cell receptor beta chains were all read from a single sample in a study of graft-versus-host responses after intestinal transplantation (dated by TCRdb to 2020 to 2023). Libraries were constructed by the immunoSEQ multiplex PCR assay. TCRdb re-hosts the immuneACCESS table, in-frame sequences only. Its copies lack some clones; in the studies checked, an unresolved V gene accounts for under half of them, and the cause for the rest is not known. In all, the sample holds about 130,000 clones, and around 90% of those were seen once. The ten biggest clones cover about 0.16% of the sample. No antigen has been identified for these receptors. This specimen's time point label, per the study, means: cells obtained before transplantation from donor or recipient. The specimen was unstimulated CD4+ T cells sorted from spleen or lymph node cells, collected before intestinal transplant. The origin of the receptors is a human donor who received an intestinal transplant.

This chain uses TRBV2 with TRBJ1-2, with D possibly being TRBD1 (6 bases). The CDR3 is 14 residues long. Germline CDR1 reads SNHLY; CDR2 reads FYNNEI. Between the trimmed V and J ends, which lost 6 bases and 3 bases, there was a span of 14 bases. The CDR3 here is CASSPRGDHYGYTF. The DNA for the CDR3 is TGTGCCAGCAGCCCGAGGGGGGATCACTATGGCTACACCTTC. Supplemented by reference TRBV2 and TRBJ1-2, the full variable domain reads EPEVTQTPSHQVTQMGQEVILRCVPISNHLYFYWYRQILGQKVEFLVSFYNNEISEKSEIFDDQFSVERPDGSNFTLKIRSTKLEDSAMYFCASSPRGDHYGYTFGSGTRLTVV.

The rearrangement links TRBV18 to TRBJ1-1, with no clear D. This CDR3 is 13 amino acids long. Trimming cost V 1 base and J 3 bases, with 6 bases left between them. Germline V lookup: CDR1 KGHSH, CDR2 LQKENI. Here the CDR3 reads CASSPRRDTEAFF. The CDR3 DNA sequence: TGTGCCAGCTCACCACGGCGAGACACTGAAGCTTTCTTT.

The V call is TRBV18, the J call TRBJ1-1; a weak D match, TRBD1 (6 bases). V lost 2 bases and J 0 bases, leaving 16 bases between the germline ends. Germline lookup yields CDR1 KGHSH and CDR2 LQKENI. The CDR3 totals 17 residues. The CDR3 nucleotides read TGTGCCAGCTCACCAATTGGAGGGGGGTTAATGAACACTGAAGCTTTCTTT. Translation: CASSPIGGGLMNTEAFF. Using reference TRBV18 and TRBJ1-1 for the parts outside the CDR3, the full variable domain is NAGVMQNPRHLVRRRGQEARLRCSPMKGHSHVYWYRQLPEEGLKFMVYLQKENIIDESGMPKERFSAEFPKEGPSILRIQQVVRGDSAAYFCASSPIGGGLMNTEAFFGQGTRLTVV.

The DNA for the CDR3 is TGTGCCAGCTCGAACGGGGTAAGCTCCTACAATGAGCAGTTCTTC. Translation: CASSNGVSSYNEQFF. The chain uses TRBV18 and TRBJ2-1; D possibly corresponds to TRBD2 (5 bases). The V end was cut by 6 bases, the J end by 0 bases, with 12 bases between. CDR1 and CDR2 from the germline V gene are KGHSH and LQKENI. The CDR3 has 15 amino acids. Together with reference TRBV18 and TRBJ2-1, the CDR3 gives the full variable domain: NAGVMQNPRHLVRRRGQEARLRCSPMKGHSHVYWYRQLPEEGLKFMVYLQKENIIDESGMPKERFSAEFPKEGPSILRIQQVVRGDSAAYFCASSNGVSSYNEQFFGPGTRLTVL.

This chain joins TRBV9 and TRBJ2-1; 15 nucleotides agree with TRBD2. The germline gives CDR1 SGDLS, CDR2 YYNGEE. V was pared by 0 bases and J by 4 bases, with 8 bases of the junction left unmatched. This CDR3 spans 19 amino acids. For the CDR3, the DNA is TGTGCCAGCAGCGTAGACACCGGACTAGCGGGGGGGCCATACAATGAGCAGTTCTTC. Protein: CASSVDTGLAGGPYNEQFF.